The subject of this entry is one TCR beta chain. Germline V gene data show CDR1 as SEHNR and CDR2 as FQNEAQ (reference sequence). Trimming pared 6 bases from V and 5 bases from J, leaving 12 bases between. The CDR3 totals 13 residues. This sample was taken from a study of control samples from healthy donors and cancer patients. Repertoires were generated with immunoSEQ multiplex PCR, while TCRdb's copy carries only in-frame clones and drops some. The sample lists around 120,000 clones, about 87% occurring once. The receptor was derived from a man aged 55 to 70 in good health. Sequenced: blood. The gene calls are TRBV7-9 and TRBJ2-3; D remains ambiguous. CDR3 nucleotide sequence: TGTGCCAGCAGAAGAGGCGAGGTAGATACGCAGTATTTT. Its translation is CASRRGEVDTQYF.